This TCR beta chain was captured by sequencing in a study of technical replicates of blood from several donors. Unmatched junction bases numbered 11, after V lost 3 bases and J lost 0 bases. The CDR3 sequence is 19 residues long. Looked up from germline, CDR1 is SGHAT and CDR2 is FQNNGV. Sequencing was performed with immunoSEQ multiplex PCR; in TCRdb, only in-frame clones are kept and a portion is missing. Of fewer than 90,000 clones listed, approximately 94% are singletons. The rearrangement uses TRBV11-2 and TRBJ2-3; 11 nucleotides line up with TRBD2. The specimen was T cells isolated from PBMCs. The receptor was derived from a human donor in good health. The CDR3 region has the DNA TGTGCCAGCAGCTTCGACACTAGCGGGGGTGGGAAAAGCACAGATACGCAGTATTTT. Amino acids: CASSFDTSGGGKSTDTQYF.